The present T cell receptor beta chain was sequenced within a study of cytomegalovirus exposure and HLA in healthy donors. Study at large: Among the roughly 400 donors who were genotyped, 70% to 90% fell in the genetic ancestry cluster that is associated with self-reported Caucasian donors. Study conclusions and caveats: Usually a TCR sequence was rare, but some public TCRs were found in many donors.

This clone was detected only a few times. The antigen is unknown. In the PCR, 60 Vbeta and 13 Jbeta primers were used. TCRdb's table, derived via immunoSEQ multiplex PCR, lists solely in-frame clones and lacks some. Counted here are 100,000 to 150,000 clones, around 8.5% occurring once; the ten biggest clones make up under 5.5%. The sequencing sample was made of PBMCs. This receptor was obtained from a man aged 35 to 55 in good health and CMV-seronegative.

The CDR3 DNA is TGTGCCAGCAGCTTGTCTAGCGGGGTCCATGAGCAGTTCTTC. Protein sequence: CASSLSSGVHEQFF. V is TRBV5-6 and J is TRBJ2-1, with 9 bases fitting TRBD2. This CDR3 is 14 amino acids long. Trimming took 1 base from V and 8 from J; bases not matched to a gene: 4. Germline CDR1 reads SGHDT; CDR2 reads YYEEEE.